Each of the 29 T cell receptor beta chains below was sequenced from the same sample in a study of cytomegalovirus exposure and HLA in healthy donors. The PCR used 60 Vbeta and 13 Jbeta primers. Produced via immunoSEQ multiplex PCR; TCRdb's table is partial and in-frame only. This sample has 55,000 to 65,000 clones, with roughly 77% found just once. Sequencing used PBMCs. The receptors shown here come from a woman aged 40 to 55 in good health and CMV-seropositive.

The rearrangement links TRBV6-5 to TRBJ1-1; 10 bases fit TRBD1. This CDR3 contains 15 residues. With 0 bases clipped from V and 6 bases from J, the junction kept 4 bases outside the gene matches. Per the germline V gene, CDR1 is MNHEY and CDR2 is SVGAGI. The CDR3 sequence is CASSYSTGGDAEAFF. The CDR3 DNA sequence: TGTGCCAGCAGTTACTCGACAGGGGGCGACGCTGAAGCTTTCTTT.

The table lists this clone with a few counts. The chain is built from TRBV2 and TRBJ2-7, with D possibly being TRBD1 (5 bases). This CDR3 has 15 amino acids. Per the germline V gene, CDR1 is SNHLY and CDR2 is FYNNEI. V was trimmed by 6 bases and J by 3 bases, leaving 18 bases between them. The CDR3 nucleotides are TGTGCCAGCAGGGCCCGGACCGGTCAGGGCTACGAGCAGTACTTC. Its translation: CASRARTGQGYEQYF.

The chain joins TRBV21-1 to TRBJ1-2; the listed D gene, TRBD1, was not tested against the DNA. TRBV21-1 is designated a pseudogene. The CDR3 has 19 residues. CDR3 sequence reads: CASSLKPWPPILRGYGYTF. CDR3 bases: TGTGCCAGCAGTCTTAAACCCTGGCCTCCAATTCTCAGGGGCTATGGCTACACCTTC.

The chain recombines TRBV18 with TRBJ1-2, with a weak D call TRBD1 (6 bases). Germline V gives CDR1 KGHSH, CDR2 LQKENI. V lost 4 bases to trimming and J lost 8 bases, with 23 bases between them. This CDR3 has 16 residues. CDR3 nucleotides: TGTGCCAGCTCACGGACCCCCAAGGACCAGACAGGAGGCTACACCTTC. Protein sequence: CASSRTPKDQTGGYTF.

This chain uses TRBV4-1 with TRBJ2-1, with D perhaps TRBD1 (6 bases). The CDR3 has 13 residues. From germline, CDR1 is MGHRA and CDR2 YSYEKL. Trimming removed 0 bases from V and 15 bases from J, with 15 bases in between. The CDR3 region has the DNA TGCGCCAGCAGCCAAGAATGGACAGAAGTACCGTTCTTC. Residues: CASSQEWTEVPFF.

The chain employs TRBV7-9 and TRBJ1-1; 7 bases fit TRBD1. Trimming at V came to 3 bases and at J to 8 bases, leaving 3 bases not matched to a gene. The germline CDR1 and CDR2 sequences are SEHNR and FQNEAQ (reference sequence). The CDR3 extends over 12 amino acids. The DNA of the CDR3 is TGTGCCAGCAGCTTTCAGGGGGGAGAAGCTTTCTTT. It translates to CASSFQGGEAFF.

This clone has only one observation. Its ends do not fully match the called genes, so a read error is possible. The chain's CDR3 is CASRPLAGGSYF. The CDR3 nucleotides read TGTGCCAGTCGACCCCTAGCGGGGGGGTCGTACTTT. The chain carries TRBV27 and TRBJ2-3, with 12 bases aligning to TRBD2. Germline V gene sequence: CDR1 MNHEY, CDR2 SMNVEV (reference sequence). The length of the CDR3 is 12 residues.

The chain uses TRBV5-8 and TRBJ1-6, with D tentatively TRBD1 (6 bases). This CDR3 has 15 amino acids. V lost 0 bases, J lost 10 bases, and 14 bases lay in between. Germline lookup yields CDR1 SGHTS and CDR2 YDEGEE. The CDR3 sequence is CASSLDRGIGSPLHF. The CDR3 nucleotides read TGTGCCAGCAGCTTGGATAGGGGGATAGGATCACCCCTCCACTTT.

The chain uses TRBV7-8 and TRBJ2-3; TRBD2 might be the D (6 bases). The CDR3 runs 20 residues. Germline lookup yields CDR1 SGHVS and CDR2 FQNEAQ. Trimming removed 5 bases at V and 0 bases at J, with 27 bases between. The CDR3 sequence is CASSLPAVAAISTSTDTQYF. The CDR3 nucleotides read TGTGCCAGCAGCCTCCCAGCGGTAGCGGCTATTTCAACTAGCACAGATACGCAGTATTTT.

The chain carries TRBV9 and TRBJ1-2; 8 bases fit TRBD1. CDR3 length: 16 residues. With V trimmed by 0 bases and J by 4 bases, 8 bases remained unmatched. Germline assignment: CDR1 SGDLS and CDR2 YYNGEE. The CDR3 nucleotides read TGTGCCAGCAGCGTAGTGGAGTCAGGGGGCAGCTATGGCTACACCTTC. Its protein product is CASSVVESGGSYGYTF.

This CDR3 reads CASSIIRVPEAFF. In nucleotides, the CDR3 is TGTGCCAGCAGCATCATCAGGGTGCCTGAAGCTTTCTTT. V gene TRBV2 combines with J gene TRBJ1-1; D possibly corresponds to TRBD1 (5 bases). Germline V lookup: CDR1 SNHLY, CDR2 FYNNEI. This CDR3 contains 13 residues. Trimming took off 6 bases at V and 6 bases at J, with 14 bases between the two ends.

A few counts support this clone. The chain is built from TRBV6-4 and TRBJ1-2; weak D call: TRBD1 (6 bases). The CDR3 has 16 residues. CDR1 is MRHNA and CDR2 is SNTAGT in the germline V gene. Deletions cut 6 bases from V and 0 bases from J, with 17 bases between. The CDR3 reads CASRQGSADSNYGYTF. DNA of the CDR3: TGTGCCAGCAGGCAGGGGTCCGCTGACTCTAACTATGGCTACACCTTC.

The rearrangement links TRBV5-1 to TRBJ2-7; 7 nucleotides agree with TRBD2. Germline CDR1 SGHRS, CDR2 YFSETQ. After removal of 0 bases from V and 0 bases from J, the junction contained 3 bases not matched to a gene. The CDR3 consists of 15 residues. The CDR3 nucleotides read TGCGCCAGCAGCTTGGCTAGCGGTGGCTCCTACGAGCAGTACTTC. This sequence encodes CASSLASGGSYEQYF. Full variable domain (rest looked up from reference TRBV5-1 and TRBJ2-7): KAGVTQTPRYLIKTRGQQVTLSCSPISGHRSVSWYQQTPGQGLQFLFEYFSETQRNKGNFPGRFSGRQFSNSRSEMNVSTLELGDSALYLCASSLASGGSYEQYFGPGTRLTVT.

The chain recombines TRBV7-2 with TRBJ1-2; TRBD1 aligns across 7 bases. CDR3 length: 15 residues. V gave up 5 bases and J gave up 5 bases; unmatched junction bases: 11. Per the germline V gene, CDR1 is SGHTA and CDR2 is FQGNSA. CDR3 nucleotides: TGTGCCAGCAGCCTAGACAGGGACAGACTTTATGGCTACACCTTC. Amino acid sequence: CASSLDRDRLYGYTF.

This clone is a singleton in its sample. The chain carries TRBV4-3 and TRBJ1-6; D call uncertain. The CDR3 extends over 13 amino acids. Looked up from germline, CDR1 is LGHNA and CDR2 is YSLEER. Trimming cost V 0 bases and J 8 bases, with 5 bases left between them. CDR3 in amino acids: CASSQEADSPLHF. CDR3 DNA sequence: TGCGCCAGCAGCCAAGAGGCCGATTCACCCCTCCACTTT.

V is TRBV5-6 and J is TRBJ1-3; D may be TRBD1 (6 bases). V lost 1 base and J lost 0, with 17 bases in between. CDR1 and CDR2 from the germline V gene are SGHDT and YYEEEE. The CDR3 covers 18 residues. CDR3 residues: CASSLWKRGGISGNTIYF. The CDR3 DNA follows: TGTGCCAGCAGCTTGTGGAAAAGGGGGGGAATCTCTGGAAACACCATATATTTT.

The DNA of the CDR3 is TGTGCCAGTGCTAACAGGGACACCGGGGAGCTGTTTTTT. Translating gives CASANRDTGELFF. This sequence joins TRBV19 and TRBJ2-2; possible D gene TRBD1, 6 bases. The germline gives CDR1 LNHDA, CDR2 SQIVND (reference sequence). Trimming took 8 bases from V and 3 from J, leaving 10 bases between them. There are 13 residues in the CDR3.

This clone showed up just a few times. The genes are TRBV5-6 and TRBJ2-2; 9 nucleotides match TRBD1. The junction had 4 bases not matched to a gene; V was cut back by 2 bases and J by 5 bases. Germline V lookup: CDR1 SGHDT, CDR2 YYEEEE. This CDR3 has 15 residues. CDR3 bases: TGTGCCAGCAGCTTTGGGACAGGGAGAACCGGGGAGCTGTTTTTT. Encoded protein: CASSFGTGRTGELFF.

This chain connects TRBV2 to TRBJ2-7; 7 bases fit TRBD2. The V gene end was trimmed by 6 bases and the J gene end by 2 bases; junction bases not matched to a gene: 4. There are 13 residues in the CDR3. From germline, CDR1 is SNHLY and CDR2 FYNNEI. In DNA, the CDR3 is TGTGCCAGCAGGGGGCGGGGGACCTACGAGCAGTACTTC. This gives the protein CASRGRGTYEQYF.

This sequence joins TRBV11-2 and TRBJ2-5, with 12 positions matching TRBD2. Germline V lookup: CDR1 SGHAT, CDR2 FQNNGV. The trim removed 1 base at V and 5 bases at J, leaving 5 bases unmatched. The CDR3 runs to 16 residues. CDR3 nucleotides: TGTGCCAGCAGCTTAGGACTAGCGGGGGATTACGAGACCCAGTACTTC. The encoded protein is CASSLGLAGDYETQYF.

V usage is TRBV5-5 and J usage is TRBJ2-7; D not resolved. This CDR3 contains 14 residues. V lost 2 bases and J lost 2, with 11 bases in between. Germline V gene data show CDR1 as SGHKS and CDR2 as YYEKEE (reference sequence). This chain's CDR3 is CASSLRGGTYEQYF. The DNA of the CDR3 is TGTGCCAGCAGCTTACGTGGCGGCACCTACGAGCAGTACTTC.

This chain's CDR3 is CASTRGGYTEAFF. The CDR3 bases are TGTGCCAGCACACGGGGGGGTTACACTGAAGCTTTCTTT. The rearrangement links TRBV11-2 to TRBJ1-1; D possibly corresponds to TRBD1 (5 bases). Germline V gene data show CDR1 as SGHAT and CDR2 as FQNNGV. The length of the CDR3 is 13 residues. Between the trimmed V and J ends, which lost 7 bases and 3 bases, there was a span of 12 bases.

V gene TRBV7-8 combines with J gene TRBJ1-3; possible D gene TRBD1, 6 bases. From germline, CDR1 is SGHVS and CDR2 FQNEAQ. The length of the CDR3 is 14 residues. Trimming removed 3 bases from V and 4 bases from J, with 10 bases in between. This CDR3 is CASSFQGLGNTIYF. DNA for the CDR3: TGTGCCAGCAGCTTTCAGGGGCTAGGAAACACCATATATTTT.

The gene calls are TRBV6-5 and TRBJ1-4; D gene ambiguous. In germline, CDR1 is MNHEY, CDR2 SVGAGI. V shed 6 bases and J shed 5 bases, with 10 bases lying between them. This CDR3 has 13 amino acids. CDR3 nucleotide sequence: TGTGCCAGCAGACAAGCGGCGAATGAAAAACTGTTTTTT. It translates to CASRQAANEKLFF.

The V call is TRBV4-1, the J call TRBJ2-4, with 10 bases lining up with TRBD1. The trim removed 1 base at V and 6 bases at J, leaving 9 bases unmatched. The CDR3 extends over 17 amino acids. Germline V gene sequence: CDR1 MGHRA, CDR2 YSYEKL. The CDR3, as DNA: TGCGCCAGCAGCCAAGCTCTGACAGGGGGCGCGGGAAACATTCAGTACTTC. Encoded protein: CASSQALTGGAGNIQYF.

The genes are TRBV6-1 and TRBJ2-3; 7 positions match TRBD1. The germline V gene has CDR1 MNHNS and CDR2 SASEGT. This CDR3 has 17 residues. Trimming took 0 bases from V and 0 from J; bases not matched to a gene: 6. For the CDR3, the DNA is TGTGCCAGCAGTGAAGCCCGACAGGGTAAGAGCACAGATACGCAGTATTTT. Protein product: CASSEARQGKSTDTQYF.

The chain links TRBV2 to TRBJ1-5, with a possible D match to TRBD1 (6 bases). The V and J ends lost 3 bases and 6 bases respectively, with 18 bases between them. Germline CDR1 and CDR2: SNHLY and FYNNEI. The CDR3 runs 16 residues. The CDR3 DNA follows: TGTGCCAGCAGTGAGGGGGCAGGCCTCCCGGTTCAGCCCCAGCATTTT. Its translation is CASSEGAGLPVQPQHF.

The chain links TRBV5-6 to TRBJ1-1, with D maybe TRBD1 (6 bases). The CDR3 totals 14 residues. V was cut by 6 bases and J by 1 base, with 13 bases left in between. Germline assignment: CDR1 SGHDT and CDR2 YYEEEE. The CDR3 DNA sequence: TGTGCCAGCACTAGTGACAGGCAGAACACTGAAGCTTTCTTT. Translating gives CASTSDRQNTEAFF.

The rearrangement joins TRBV18 to TRBJ1-3; 8 nucleotides agree with TRBD1. V trimming: 1 base; J trimming: 4 bases; junction bases outside the gene matches: 12. The CDR3 length is 18 residues. CDR1 KGHSH and CDR2 LQKENI come from the germline V gene. The CDR3: CASSPLFPLGTGGNTIYF. Here the CDR3 DNA reads TGTGCCAGCTCACCACTTTTTCCCCTTGGGACAGGCGGAAACACCATATATTTT.